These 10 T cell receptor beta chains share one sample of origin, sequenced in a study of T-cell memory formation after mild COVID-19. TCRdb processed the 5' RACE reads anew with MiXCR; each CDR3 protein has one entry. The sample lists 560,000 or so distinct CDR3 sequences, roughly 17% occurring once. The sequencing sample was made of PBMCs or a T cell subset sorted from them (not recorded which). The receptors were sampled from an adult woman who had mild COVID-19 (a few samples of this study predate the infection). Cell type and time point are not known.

In nucleotides, the CDR3 is TGTGCCAGCTCACCAAGGGACAGGCTAACTGACTATGGCTACACCTTC. It yields the protein CASSPRDRLTDYGYTF. The genes are TRBV18 and TRBJ1-2, with 8 bases that match TRBD1. The CDR3 is 16 amino acids. The V segment lost 2 bases and the J segment 3 bases; nucleotides outside the gene matches: 8. In germline, CDR1 is KGHSH, CDR2 LQKENI.

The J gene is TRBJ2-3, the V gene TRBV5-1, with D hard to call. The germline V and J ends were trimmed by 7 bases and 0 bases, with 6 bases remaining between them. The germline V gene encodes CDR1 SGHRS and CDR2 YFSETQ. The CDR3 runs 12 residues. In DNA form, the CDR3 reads TGCGCCAGCGGCCCTAGCACAGATACGCAGTATTTT. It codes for CASGPSTDTQYF.

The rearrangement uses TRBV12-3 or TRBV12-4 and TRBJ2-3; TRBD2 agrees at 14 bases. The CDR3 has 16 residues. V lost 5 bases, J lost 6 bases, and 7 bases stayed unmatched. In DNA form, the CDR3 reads TGTGCCAGCAGTCCCCCGGGACTAGCGGGGGCGGATACGCAGTATTTT. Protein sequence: CASSPPGLAGADTQYF.

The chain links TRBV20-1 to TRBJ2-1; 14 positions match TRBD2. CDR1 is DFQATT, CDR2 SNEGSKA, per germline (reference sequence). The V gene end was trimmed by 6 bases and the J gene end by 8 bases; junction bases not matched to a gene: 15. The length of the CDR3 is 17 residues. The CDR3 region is CSANLAGTSGRGHEQFF. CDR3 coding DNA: TGCAGTGCAAATCTTGCGGGGACTAGCGGGAGAGGCCATGAGCAGTTCTTC.

CDR3 bases: TGCAGCGTTAAAGGGACAGGGTATGATACGCAGTATTTT. Its protein product is CSVKGTGYDTQYF. The chain recombines TRBV29-1 with TRBJ2-3; 9 bases agree with TRBD1. Losses at the gene ends were 5 bases for V and 6 bases for J; bases not matched to a gene: 6. This CDR3 comprises 13 residues. Germline loops: CDR1 SQVTM, CDR2 ANQGSEA.

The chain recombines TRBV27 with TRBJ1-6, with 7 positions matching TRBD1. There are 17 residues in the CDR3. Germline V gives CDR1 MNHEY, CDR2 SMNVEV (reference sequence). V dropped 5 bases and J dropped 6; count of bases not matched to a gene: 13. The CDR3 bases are TGTGCCAGCAGTATAAGACCCGGACAGGCGATTAATTCACCCCTCCACTTT. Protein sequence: CASSIRPGQAINSPLHF.

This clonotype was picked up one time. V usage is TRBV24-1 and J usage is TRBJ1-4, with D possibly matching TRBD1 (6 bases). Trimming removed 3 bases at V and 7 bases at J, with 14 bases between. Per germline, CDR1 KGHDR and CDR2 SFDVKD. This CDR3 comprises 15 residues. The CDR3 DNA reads TGTGCCACCAGTGATGATACAGGGCCTGGTGAAAAACTGTTTTTT. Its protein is CATSDDTGPGEKLFF.

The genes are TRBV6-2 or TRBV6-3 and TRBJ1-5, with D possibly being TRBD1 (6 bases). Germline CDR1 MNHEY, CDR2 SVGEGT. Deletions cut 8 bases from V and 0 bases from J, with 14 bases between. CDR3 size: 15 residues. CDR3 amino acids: CASQLRDNSNQPQHF. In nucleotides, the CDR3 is TGTGCCAGCCAACTCCGGGACAATAGCAATCAGCCCCAGCATTTT.

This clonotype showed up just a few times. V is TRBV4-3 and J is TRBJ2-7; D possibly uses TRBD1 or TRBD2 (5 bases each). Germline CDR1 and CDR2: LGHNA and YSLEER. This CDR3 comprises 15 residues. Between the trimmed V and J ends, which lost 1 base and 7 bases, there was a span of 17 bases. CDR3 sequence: CASSQAGAAEGEQYF. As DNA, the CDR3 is TGCGCCAGCAGCCAAGCCGGGGCAGCTGAGGGGGAGCAGTACTTC.

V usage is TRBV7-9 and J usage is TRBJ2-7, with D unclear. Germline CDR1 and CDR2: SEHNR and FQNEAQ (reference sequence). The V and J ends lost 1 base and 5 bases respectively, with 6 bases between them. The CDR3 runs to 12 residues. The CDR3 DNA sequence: TGTGCCAGCAGCTTAGACTGGGACGAGCAGTACTTC. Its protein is CASSLDWDEQYF.